Shown below are 30 T cell receptor beta chains from a single sample sequenced in a study of graft-versus-host responses after intestinal transplantation. TCRdb keeps only in-frame clones here, not all; method: immunoSEQ multiplex PCR. The data contain some 43,000 clones, roughly 94% of them singletons. The sequencing here drew on PBMCs, taken more than 310 days after intestinal transplant. The receptors stem from a human patient who received an intestinal transplant, so some T cells may come from the graft donor.

The chain carries TRBV6-1 and TRBJ2-7, with 9 bases matching TRBD1. Trimming cost V 7 bases and J 4 bases; bases outside gene matches: 8. Germline CDR1 is MNHNS and CDR2 is SASEGT. This CDR3 has 14 amino acids. CDR3 nucleotide sequence: TGTGCCAGCACTGCCGGGACAGGGTTTTACGAGCAGTACTTC. This codes for CASTAGTGFYEQYF.

The chain employs TRBV7-2 and TRBJ1-5; D remains unclear. The CDR3 consists of 15 residues. V shed 2 bases and J shed 0 bases, with 8 bases lying between them. Germline CDR1 and CDR2: SGHTA and FQGNSA. The CDR3 DNA reads TGTGCCAGCAGCTTATGGTCGTTTAGCAATCAGCCCCAGCATTTT. Protein: CASSLWSFSNQPQHF.

In its sample, this clone was seen once. The gene calls are TRBV19 and TRBJ2-2; D perhaps matches TRBD1 (5 bases). The germline V gene has CDR1 LNHDA and CDR2 SQIVND (reference sequence). The CDR3 sequence is 13 residues long. The ends were cut back, 2 bases at V and 4 bases at J, with 5 bases in the middle. CDR3: CASSIRGTGELFF. DNA for the CDR3: TGTGCCAGTAGTATAAGGGGCACCGGGGAGCTGTTTTTT.

The chain joins TRBV6-5 to TRBJ1-6; D perhaps matches TRBD1 (6 bases). V lost 11 bases and J 7 bases, leaving 18 bases between the germline ends. The CDR3 length is 14 residues. The germline CDR1 and CDR2 sequences are MNHEY and SVGAGI. The CDR3: CASNQGLRNSPLHF. In DNA, the CDR3 is TGTGCCTCAAATCAGGGGCTGAGGAATTCACCCCTCCACTTT.

This CDR3 reads CASSYSRGITDTQYF. The CDR3 DNA is TGTGCCAGCAGTTACTCGCGCGGAATAACAGATACGCAGTATTTT. The genes are TRBV6-5 and TRBJ2-3; D unclear. The germline gives CDR1 MNHEY, CDR2 SVGAGI. This CDR3 spans 15 amino acids. Trimming shortened V by 0 bases and J by 3 bases, and 10 bases separated the two germline ends.

The V gene is TRBV9, the J gene TRBJ2-1, with 8 bases lining up with TRBD2. Germline V gives CDR1 SGDLS, CDR2 YYNGEE. The CDR3 is made up of 14 amino acids. Germline trimming cut 3 bases from V and 6 bases from J; bases unmatched to any gene: 5. CDR3 in amino acids: CASSAGGLSNEQFF. DNA for the CDR3: TGTGCCAGCAGCGCGGGGGGGCTCTCCAATGAGCAGTTCTTC.

The gene calls are TRBV27 and TRBJ1-2, with TRBD1 identical over 9 bases. The V and J ends lost 5 bases and 4 bases, in that order; junction bases with no gene match: 5. Germline values: CDR1 MNHEY, CDR2 SMNVEV (reference sequence). CDR3 length equals 14 residues. The CDR3 DNA reads TGTGCCAGCAGTCGAACAGGGGGCTCCTATGGCTACACCTTC. It specifies CASSRTGGSYGYTF.

This clone was seen a single time. As DNA, the CDR3 is TGTGCCAGCAGGGAAACAGGGGGCGCGTTCGGCTACACCTTC. Amino acid sequence: CASRETGGAFGYTF. This sequence joins TRBV6-1 and TRBJ1-2; 9 bases are a match to TRBD1. Per the germline V gene, CDR1 is MNHNS and CDR2 is SASEGT. Losses at the gene ends were 6 bases for V and 8 bases for J; bases not matched to a gene: 10. This CDR3 has 14 residues.

The chain couples TRBV6-5 to TRBJ2-1; TRBD1 is a possible D gene (5 bases). Germline V CDR1 and CDR2: MNHEY, SVGAGI. Trimming cost V 6 bases and J 8 bases, with 11 bases left between them. The CDR3 consists of 12 residues. The chain's CDR3 is CASRGVAYEQFF. The CDR3 DNA follows: TGTGCCAGCAGAGGGGTAGCATATGAGCAGTTCTTC.

The V and J genes are TRBV29-1 and TRBJ1-3; D is unclear. The CDR3 consists of 14 residues. The V and J ends lost 2 bases and 0 bases respectively, with 8 bases between them. The germline V gene has CDR1 SQVTM and CDR2 ANQGSEA. Here the CDR3 reads CSVERPLSGNTIYF. The CDR3 bases are TGCAGCGTTGAAAGGCCGCTCTCTGGAAACACCATATATTTT.

V gene TRBV7-3 combines with J gene TRBJ2-1; D gene uncertain. The CDR3 runs 13 residues. The V end was cut by 5 bases, the J end by 9 bases, with 14 bases between. From germline, CDR1 is SGHTA and CDR2 FQGTGA. The CDR3 here is CASSPRSAGEQFF. The CDR3, as DNA: TGTGCCAGCAGCCCCCGGTCAGCAGGTGAGCAGTTCTTC.

The chain recombines TRBV12-5 with TRBJ2-7; D is unclear. This CDR3 comprises 12 residues. Deletions cut 6 bases from V and 6 bases from J, with 12 bases between. Germline CDR1 is LGHNT and CDR2 is FRNRAP. The CDR3 region is CASGPISAEQYF. The CDR3 nucleotides are TGTGCTAGTGGCCCCATATCGGCCGAGCAGTACTTC.

V usage is TRBV5-4 and J usage is TRBJ2-1, with D perhaps assigned TRBD1 or TRBD2 (7 bases each). CDR3 length: 14 residues. V was shortened by 5 bases and J by 6 bases, with 15 bases between the two germline ends. Per the germline V gene, CDR1 is SGHNT and CDR2 is YYREEE (reference sequence). CDR3 nucleotides: TGTGCCAGCAGGTCAGGGGGGGGCGGCAATGAGCAGTTCTTC. Amino acids: CASRSGGGGNEQFF.

The V and J genes are TRBV6-6 and TRBJ2-3; D is unclear. The V gene's germline CDR1 is MNHNY and CDR2 SVGAGI (reference sequence). Trimming removed 4 bases at V and 1 base at J, with 9 bases between. The CDR3 totals 14 residues. Here the CDR3 reads CASSSPPGTDTQYF. The CDR3 region has the DNA TGTGCCAGCAGTTCCCCCCCCGGCACAGATACGCAGTATTTT.

J is TRBJ1-6 and V is TRBV15; possibly TRBD1 for D (5 bases). CDR1 is LNHNV and CDR2 is YYDKDF in the germline V gene (reference sequence). This CDR3 has 13 amino acids. V lost 1 base and J 7 bases, leaving 5 bases between the germline ends. CDR3: CATSRGGNSPLHF. CDR3 bases: TGTGCCACCAGCAGAGGGGGCAATTCACCCCTCCACTTT.

The rearrangement uses TRBV6-5 and TRBJ1-5; D perhaps matches TRBD1 (5 bases). Germline V gene lookup returns CDR1 MNHEY and CDR2 SVGAGI. The V gene lost 4 bases and the J gene lost 5 bases, with 9 bases spanning the gap. This CDR3 has 13 amino acids. CDR3 residues: CASSLVGDQPQHF. CDR3 sequence (DNA): TGTGCCAGCAGTTTAGTGGGGGATCAGCCCCAGCATTTT.

The chain links TRBV4-1 to TRBJ2-1, with a possible D match to TRBD1 (6 bases). Between the trimmed V and J ends, which lost 1 base and 5 bases, there was a span of 9 bases. The CDR3 contains 14 residues. Per the germline V gene, CDR1 is MGHRA and CDR2 is YSYEKL. The CDR3 sequence: CASSQAAGDNEQFF. The CDR3 nucleotides are TGCGCCAGCAGCCAAGCCGCAGGGGACAATGAGCAGTTCTTC.

The chain uses TRBV27 and TRBJ1-1; D perhaps matches TRBD1 (5 bases). This CDR3 spans 12 amino acids. Germline V CDR1 and CDR2: MNHEY, SMNVEV (reference sequence). V lost 11 bases and J 1 base, leaving 11 bases between the germline ends. The CDR3 DNA sequence: TGTGCCGTGGGGCAGCCGAACACTGAAGCTTTCTTT. It yields the protein CAVGQPNTEAFF.

This clone was seen a few times. CDR3 coding DNA: TGTGCCAGTAGTACGGGGGGCTACGAGCAGTACTTC. As protein: CASSTGGYEQYF. The gene calls are TRBV19 and TRBJ2-7; 7 bases match TRBD2. V gave up 4 bases and J gave up 3 bases; unmatched junction bases: 0. The germline gives CDR1 LNHDA, CDR2 SQIVND (reference sequence). This CDR3 region has 12 residues. The full variable domain, completed using reference TRBV19 and TRBJ2-7, is DGGITQSPKYLFRKEGQNVTLSCEQNLNHDAMYWYRQDPGQGLRLIYYSQIVNDFQKGDIAEGYSVSREKKESFPLTVTSAQKNPTAFYLCASSTGGYEQYFGPGTRLTVT.

This chain joins TRBV9 and TRBJ2-1, with TRBD2 matching 7 bases. The CDR3 extends over 15 amino acids. V trimming: 6 bases; J trimming: 3 bases; junction bases outside the gene matches: 9. Per germline, CDR1 SGDLS and CDR2 YYNGEE. CDR3 nucleotides: TGTGCCAGCACCCAAACCGGGACTAACTACAATGAGCAGTTCTTC. Protein: CASTQTGTNYNEQFF.

The chain employs TRBV10-3 and TRBJ1-4; perhaps TRBD1 as D (5 bases). Per the germline V gene, CDR1 is ENHRY and CDR2 is SYGVKD. Trimming shortened V by 8 bases and J by 2 bases, and 9 bases separated the two germline ends. The CDR3 sequence is 13 residues long. This CDR3 reads CAIRGETNEKLFF. The CDR3 DNA follows: TGTGCCATCCGGGGGGAGACTAATGAAAAACTGTTTTTT.

This clone was picked up one time. This chain connects TRBV29-1 to TRBJ2-7; D is possibly TRBD2 (5 bases). The CDR3 totals 13 residues. Germline CDR1 reads SQVTM; CDR2 reads ANQGSEA. The V gene lost 1 base and the J gene lost 5 bases, with 12 bases spanning the gap. The CDR3 DNA reads TGCAGCGTTGAAGGGGGAGTAAACCACGAGCAGTACTTC. Encoded protein: CSVEGGVNHEQYF.

The chain links TRBV7-6 to TRBJ2-7; D might be TRBD1 or TRBD2, each matching 5 bases. The CDR3 is made up of 13 amino acids. The V end lost 1 base, the J end lost 3 bases, and 7 bases lay between the germline ends. CDR1 is SGHVS and CDR2 is FNYEAQ in the germline V gene. The DNA of the CDR3 is TGTGCCAGCAGCTTAGGGGGGATCTACGAGCAGTACTTC. Translated: CASSLGGIYEQYF. The full variable domain, in which reference TRBV7-6 and TRBJ2-7 provide the parts outside the CDR3, is GAGVSQSPRYKVTKRGQDVALRCDPISGHVSLYWYRQALGQGPEFLTYFNYEAQQDKSGLPNDRFSAERPEGSISTLTIQRTEQRDSAMYRCASSLGGIYEQYFGPGTRLTVT.

The J gene is TRBJ2-7, the V gene TRBV6-1, with D possibly TRBD2 on 5 matching bases. The germline V and J ends were trimmed by 2 bases and 5 bases, with 7 bases remaining between them. CDR1 and CDR2 (germline): MNHNS, SASEGT. This CDR3 is 12 amino acids long. CDR3: CASSEPGNEQYF. In DNA form, the CDR3 reads TGTGCCAGCAGTGAACCGGGGAACGAGCAGTACTTC.

The genes are TRBV5-1 and TRBJ1-1; 8 bases fit TRBD1. The V gene's germline CDR1 is SGHRS and CDR2 YFSETQ. The CDR3 sequence is 14 residues long. V was clipped by 3 bases and J by 0 bases; unmatched bases: 1. In DNA, the CDR3 is TGCGCCAGCAGCTGGACAGGGTTGAACACTGAAGCTTTCTTT. It specifies CASSWTGLNTEAFF.

The chain combines TRBV7-7 with TRBJ2-2, with unresolved D. V dropped 3 bases and J dropped 6 bases, with 5 bases sitting between them. The CDR3 is made up of 12 amino acids. Germline values: CDR1 SSHAT, CDR2 FNYEAQ (reference sequence). The CDR3 nucleotides are TGTGCCAGCAGCTTGATTTCCGGGGAGCTGTTTTTT. It specifies CASSLISGELFF.

The DNA for the CDR3 is TGTGCCAGCTCACCGGACGGATACAATGAGCAGTTCTTC. Protein sequence: CASSPDGYNEQFF. The J gene is TRBJ2-1, the V gene TRBV18; D is uncertain. The CDR3 extends over 13 amino acids. The ends were cut back, 3 bases at V and 4 bases at J, with 7 bases in the middle. Germline V CDR1 and CDR2: KGHSH, LQKENI.

This chain joins TRBV11-2 and TRBJ1-1; D not certain. The CDR3 covers 13 residues. Trimming stripped 5 bases from V and 8 bases from J, with 15 bases between. Germline V gives CDR1 SGHAT, CDR2 FQNNGV. Here the CDR3 DNA reads TGTGCCAGCAGCCCCCGACATAACCTAGAAGCTTTCTTT. This sequence encodes CASSPRHNLEAFF.

In DNA, the CDR3 is TGTGCCAGCAGTGACGGGACAGGAGCGTTCTTC. Translated, it gives CASSDGTGAFF. The chain links TRBV6-4 to TRBJ2-1, with 8 bases lining up with TRBD1. Germline assignment: CDR1 MRHNA and CDR2 SNTAGT. The CDR3 extends over 11 amino acids. J lost 15 bases, V lost 2 bases, and 3 bases had no gene match.

The V call is TRBV10-2, the J call TRBJ2-4; D gene unclear. The CDR3 is made up of 16 amino acids. The ends were cut back, 0 bases at V and 7 bases at J, with 16 bases in the middle. Looked up from germline, CDR1 is WSHSY and CDR2 is SAAADI. The CDR3 loop is CASSESRPSGRNIQYF. In nucleotides, the CDR3 is TGCGCCAGCAGTGAGTCGCGACCCTCGGGTCGGAACATTCAGTACTTC.